This is a list of T cell receptor beta chains from one sample in a study of cytomegalovirus exposure and HLA in healthy donors. Libraries were prepared by immunoSEQ multiplex PCR; TCRdb keeps only in-frame clonotypes and omits some of them. The sample yields some 250,000 clones, 90% seen once. The sequencing sample was made of PBMCs. The receptor set was obtained from a woman between 18 and 29 years old in good health and CMV-seronegative. Both conserved end residues are part of each CDR3. Fields, in order: J gene, D gene, V gene, clone size, CDR3 DNA, CDR3 protein. A D gene is named only where the DNA matches it firmly. Only some rows state a clone size, as once, few, many or a class for expanded clones.

>TRBJ1-1|NA|TRBV5-1|NA
TGCGCCAGCAGCTTGGTGATTTACGGTAACACTGAAGCTTTCTTT
CASSLVIYGNTEAFF
>TRBJ1-2|TRBD1|TRBV7-2|NA
TGTGCCAGCAGCTTAGCGGACAGGGACTATGGCTACACCTTC
CASSLADRDYGYTF
>TRBJ1-6|NA|TRBV19|NA
TGTGCCAGTAGTACCAGTTTGGGTGGAGATTCACCCCTCCACTTT
CASSTSLGGDSPLHF
>TRBJ2-7|TRBD1|TRBV6-1|NA
TGTGCCAGCAGTGAAACGACAGGGGTGGGGTACGAGCAGTACTTC
CASSETTGVGYEQYF
>TRBJ2-1|NA|TRBV5-1|NA
TGCGCCAGCAGCCCCGACAACTACAATGAGCAGTTCTTC
CASSPDNYNEQFF
>TRBJ2-7|TRBD1|TRBV2|NA
TGTGCCAGCAGGGACCCGGGACAGGGGCCTGGGGACGAGCAGTACTTC
CASRDPGQGPGDEQYF
>TRBJ1-5|TRBD1|TRBV28|NA
TGTGCCAGCTGTAGACAGGGGGGCAATCAGCCCCAGCATTTT
CASCRQGGNQPQHF
>TRBJ2-2|TRBD2|TRBV5-4|NA
TGCGCCAGCAGCCCCACTAGCGGGGTCGCCGGGGAGCTGTTTTTT
CASSPTSGVAGELFF
>TRBJ1-4|NA|TRBV15|NA
TGTGCCACCAGCAGGGACACAACTAATGAAAAACTGTTTTTT
CATSRDTTNEKLFF
>TRBJ2-7|NA|TRBV7-9|NA
TGTGCCAGCAGCTTAGCGTCAGGGGTTAACGAGCAGTACTTC
CASSLASGVNEQYF
>TRBJ1-5|TRBD1|TRBV19|few
TGTGCCAGTAGTACACTCGGGACAGGGAGGATTGGCAATCAGCCCCAGCATTTT
CASSTLGTGRIGNQPQHF
>TRBJ1-4|TRBD1|TRBV10-2|NA
TGCGCCAGCAGTTCGCGTACGACAGGGGGCAATGAAAAACTGTTTTTT
CASSSRTTGGNEKLFF
>TRBJ2-6|NA|TRBV9|NA
TGTGCCAGCAGGCCCCTAGACCTCGGTTCTGGGGCCAACGTCCTGACTTTC
CASRPLDLGSGANVLTF
>TRBJ1-1|TRBD1|TRBV29-1|NA
TGCAGCGTTGAAGTCCCGGGACAGGGCTTCTTT
CSVEVPGQGFF
>TRBJ2-6|TRBD1|TRBV10-2|NA
TGCGCCAGCAGCGAAACAGGGGCCGGGGCCAACGTCCTGACTTTC
CASSETGAGANVLTF
>TRBJ1-3|NA|TRBV19|NA
TGTGCCAGTAGTCCGACAAGAAACACCATATATTTT
CASSPTRNTIYF
>TRBJ1-6|TRBD1|TRBV19|NA
TGTGCCAGTAGTATAAGGCGGGACAGGGCGGCGTATAATTCACCCCTCCACTTT
CASSIRRDRAAYNSPLHF
>TRBJ2-1|NA|TRBV7-9|NA
TGTGCCAGCAGCACGGTTGTCCAGGCCTCCTACAATGAGCAGTTCTTC
CASSTVVQASYNEQFF
>TRBJ1-1|NA|TRBV5-5|NA
TGTGCCAGCAGCTTGACGGGGATCGGCACTGAAGCTTTCTTT
CASSLTGIGTEAFF
>TRBJ2-3|NA|TRBV6-4|NA
TGTGCCAGCAGTGAGGAGTTACGGGATACGCAGTATTTT
CASSEELRDTQYF
>TRBJ2-7|NA|TRBV7-2|once
TGTGCCAGCAGCTTAGGGGTTACGCCTAGATACGACCAGCAGTACTTC
CASSLGVTPRYDQQYF
>TRBJ2-7|NA|TRBV6-6|once
TGTGCCAGCAGTTTGGAGGGGGCCGGCTCCTACGAGCAGTACTTC
CASSLEGAGSYEQYF
>TRBJ2-3|TRBD2|TRBV5-1|NA
TGCGCCAGCAGCCCCGGACTAGCGGGGACAGATACGCAGTATTTT
CASSPGLAGTDTQYF
>TRBJ1-5|NA|TRBV28|NA
TGTGCCAGCAGTTCCCCGGGCAGGGGATGGGGGCCCCAGCATTTT
CASSSPGRGWGPQHF
>TRBJ1-2|NA|TRBV7-9|NA
TGTGCCACCGGTACTAGGGATGGCTACACCTTC
CATGTRDGYTF
>TRBJ2-7|TRBD2|TRBV11-2|NA
TGTGCCAGCAGCTTGGGGACTAGCGGGGGCCGCGAGCAGTACTTC
CASSLGTSGGREQYF
>TRBJ1-1|NA|TRBV4-1|NA
TGCGCCAGCAGCCAAGGGGGACAAATGAACACTGAAGCTTTCTTT
CASSQGGQMNTEAFF
>TRBJ2-1|TRBD2|TRBV28|NA
TGTGCCAGCAGCCCACTAGCGGGGAGCCCCTCCTACAATGAGCAGTTCTTC
CASSPLAGSPSYNEQFF
>TRBJ1-5|NA|TRBV19|NA
TGTGCCAGTACTCAAGGGGGTCAGCCCCAGCATTTT
CASTQGGQPQHF
>TRBJ1-2|NA|TRBV10-3|NA
TGTGCCATCAGTGAGTCGACCGACTACTATGGCTACACCTTC
CAISESTDYYGYTF
>TRBJ2-2|TRBD1|TRBV7-9|NA
TGTGCCAGCAGCCGGGGTCCGGGACAGGCCACCGGGGAGCTGTTTTTT
CASSRGPGQATGELFF
>TRBJ2-1|NA|TRBV7-6|NA
TGTGCCAGCAGCGAACGACCGGGACATAACTACAATGAGCAGTTCTTC
CASSERPGHNYNEQFF
>TRBJ1-4|TRBD1|TRBV7-9|NA
TGTGCCAGCAGCCCTAAGGGACAGGGTTACGAAAAACTGTTTTTT
CASSPKGQGYEKLFF
>TRBJ2-3|TRBD2|TRBV6-1|NA
TGTGCCAGCAGTGAAGGGGGCGGGGGGGCAAAAGATACGCAGTATTTT
CASSEGGGGAKDTQYF
>TRBJ1-2|NA|TRBV19|NA
TGTGCCAGTAGACCTACGGACAGAAGCTATGGCTACACCTTC
CASRPTDRSYGYTF
>TRBJ1-3|NA|TRBV6-1|NA
TGTGCCAGCAGGTCACAGACAGACTCTGGAAACACCATATATTTT
CASRSQTDSGNTIYF
>TRBJ1-1|TRBD1|TRBV23-1|NA
TGCGCCAGTAGGCTCCGGGACAGGAGGAGAAACACTGAAGCTTTCTTT
CASRLRDRRRNTEAFF
>TRBJ2-1|TRBD2|TRBV5-4|NA
TGTGCCAGCAGAGTCCTAGCGGAGCACAATGAGCAGTTCTTC
CASRVLAEHNEQFF
>TRBJ1-1|TRBD1|TRBV10-3|NA
TGTGCCATCAGCGGACAGGGGATGGGCACTGAAGCTTTCTTT
CAISGQGMGTEAFF
>TRBJ2-3|TRBD2|TRBV4-1|NA
TGCGCCAGCAGACCTGTTGGCGGGGGGGACACAGATACGCAGTATTTT
CASRPVGGGDTDTQYF
>TRBJ2-1|TRBD2|TRBV9|NA
TGTGCCAGCAGCGTATCGGGACTAGCGGGGGACCGCGGGACCTACAATGAGCAGTTCTTC
CASSVSGLAGDRGTYNEQFF
>TRBJ1-5|TRBD1|TRBV7-8|NA
TGTGCCAGCAGCTCGACAGGGGATCAGCCCCAGCATTTT
CASSSTGDQPQHF
>TRBJ1-6|TRBD1|TRBV30|NA
TGTGCCTGGAAAAACGGACAGGGGAATTCACCCCTCCACTTT
CAWKNGQGNSPLHF
>TRBJ1-6|NA|TRBV7-9|NA
TGTGCCAGCAACAGGACAGACTATAATTCACCCCTCCACTTT
CASNRTDYNSPLHF
>TRBJ1-2|TRBD1|TRBV9|NA
TGTGCCAGCAGCGTAGGACAGGGCAGATACTATGGCTACACCTTC
CASSVGQGRYYGYTF
>TRBJ2-1|TRBD1|TRBV18|NA
TGTGCCAGCTCACCGCGGACAGGGTACGATGAGCAGTTCTTC
CASSPRTGYDEQFF
>TRBJ2-2|NA|TRBV9|NA
TGTGCCAGCAGCGTCACAGCCGGGGAGCTGTTTTTT
CASSVTAGELFF
>TRBJ1-4|NA|TRBV28|NA
TGTGCCAGCAGCACCTCTAGCTGGGAAAAACTGTTTTTT
CASSTSSWEKLFF
>TRBJ1-5|TRBD1|TRBV6-6|NA
TGTGCCAGCAGAGACGGGACAGGGGTCGTTCAGCCCCAGCATTTT
CASRDGTGVVQPQHF
>TRBJ1-1|NA|TRBV7-9|NA
TGTGCCAGCAGCTTAAGCCCAGAAGCTTTCTTT
CASSLSPEAFF
>TRBJ2-1|NA|TRBV12-5|NA
TGTGCTAGTGGTATAGCCAATGAGCAGTTCTTC
CASGIANEQFF
>TRBJ1-5|NA|TRBV19|NA
TGTGCCAGTAGTTTGGACAGCCTAAACAATCAGCCCCAGCATTTT
CASSLDSLNNQPQHF